This TCR beta chain was recovered during a study of OX40 agonist ivuxolimab in advanced cancers. Study in general: Averaging roughly 60 years in age, with a range of roughly 20 to 90, the cohort was approximately 83% male.

Points on this clone: Its antigen is not identified.

Overall study results and limits: In CD8+ T cells, expanded clones were on average more numerous than in CD4+.

TCRdb's table, derived via immunoSEQ multiplex PCR, lists solely in-frame clones and lacks some. The repertoire holds around 70,000 clones, with around 86% as singletons. This sample comprised CD4+ or CD8+ T cells sorted from blood, obtained in a trial of the OX40 agonist ivuxolimab. This receptor was taken from an adult with an advanced solid tumor such as melanoma, head and neck, liver or kidney cancer.

The CDR3 DNA reads TGTGCCAGCAGTCAAAGGGCTAGCACAGATACGCAGTATTTT. Translated: CASSQRASTDTQYF. The chain carries TRBV28 and TRBJ2-3; no clear D. The germline gives CDR1 MDHEN, CDR2 SYDVKM. V was pared by 5 bases and J by 0 bases, with 9 bases between. CDR3 length equals 14 residues.